The 16 T cell receptor beta chains listed next were all sequenced from one sample in a study of spatial heterogeneity in lung cancer. Time point denoted: sample taken at primary tumor resection. Whole RNA from tumor, nontumor lung or frozen PBMC was sequenced unsorted. TCRdb reprocessed the 5' RACE reads with MiXCR, giving one entry per CDR3 protein. The sample lists 75,000 to 85,000 distinct CDR3 sequences; about a fifth were seen once. The material was PBMCs, obtained at surgery. The receptors were gathered from a male donor with early-stage non-small cell lung cancer.

The chain carries TRBV19 and TRBJ2-7, with 10 bases matching TRBD2. After removal of 8 bases from V and 3 bases from J, the junction contained 13 bases not matched to a gene. The length of the CDR3 is 16 residues. CDR1 is LNHDA and CDR2 is SQIVND in the germline V gene (reference sequence). DNA for the CDR3: TGTGCCAGTCGCGAGTCGCCTAGCGGGAGTATCTACGAGCAGTACTTC. Encoded protein: CASRESPSGSIYEQYF.

This chain joins TRBV2 and TRBJ1-1; D not resolved. The CDR3 contains 13 residues. Trimming took 2 bases from V and 6 from J, leaving 10 bases between them. Germline CDR1 and CDR2: SNHLY and FYNNEI. CDR3 nucleotide sequence: TGTGCCAGCAGTGAAAGGGTAATCGCTGAAGCTTTCTTT. This encodes CASSERVIAEAFF.

This clonotype showed up just a few times. The rearrangement joins TRBV3-1 to TRBJ2-5, with no clear D. The V end was cut by 1 base, the J end by 5 bases, with 8 bases between. CDR1 LGHDT and CDR2 YNNKEL come from the germline V gene (reference sequence). The CDR3 covers 13 residues. The CDR3 DNA follows: TGTGCCAGCAGCCAAGTGCCGGCGGAGACCCAGTACTTC. Translating it yields CASSQVPAETQYF.

This chain joins TRBV6-6 and TRBJ2-3; 11 bases are a match to TRBD2. The CDR3 runs to 15 residues. The ends lost 10 bases at V and 3 bases at J; junction bases unmatched: 9. Germline lookup yields CDR1 MNHNY and CDR2 SVGAGI (reference sequence). The CDR3 protein is CATSTWTSGTDTQYF. The CDR3 nucleotides are TGTGCCACCTCTACCTGGACTAGCGGGACAGATACGCAGTATTTT.

Of note for this clonotype: The junction and the germline gene differ at one end; a read error may be behind it. CDR3 DNA sequence: TGTGCTAGCAGCTTAGACGCCGGTGGCCCCCTCCACTTT. It codes for CASSLDAGGPLHF. This chain connects TRBV7-7 to TRBJ1-6, with no clear D. The V gene's germline CDR1 is SSHAT and CDR2 FNYEAQ (reference sequence). CDR3 length: 13 amino acids. The variable domain in full, with the rest retrieved from reference TRBV7-7 and TRBJ1-6, is GAGVSQSPRYKVTKRGQDVTLRCDPISSHATLYWYQQALGQGPEFLTYFNYEAQPDKSGLPSDRFSAERPEGSISTLTIQRTEQRDSAMYRCASSLDAGGPLHFGNGTRLTVT.

This clonotype showed up just a few times. CDR3 DNA sequence: TGTGCCAGCAGCGTAGGGGATGGACATACGAGCTCCTACGAGCAGTACTTC. Protein product: CASSVGDGHTSSYEQYF. This chain uses TRBV9 with TRBJ2-7, with D maybe TRBD1 (5 bases). Trimming pared 0 bases from V and 0 bases from J, leaving 16 bases between. This CDR3 contains 17 residues. Germline V gene lookup returns CDR1 SGDLS and CDR2 YYNGEE. Together with reference TRBV9 and TRBJ2-7, the CDR3 gives the full variable domain: DSGVTQTPKHLITATGQRVTLRCSPRSGDLSVYWYQQSLDQGLQFLIQYYNGEERAKGNILERFSAQQFPDLHSELNLSSLELGDSALYFCASSVGDGHTSSYEQYFGPGTRLTVT.

This rearrangement joins TRBV7-3 to TRBJ1-2; D not certain. With 11 bases removed from V and 10 bases from J, the gap between germline ends came to 11 bases. The CDR3 loop spans 9 amino acids. Germline lookup yields CDR1 SGHTA and CDR2 FQGTGA. The CDR3 loop reads CAPLIFYTF. The CDR3 coding sequence is TGTGCCCCCCTCATTTTCTACACCTTC.

In its sample, this clonotype was seen a few times. The rearrangement links TRBV7-2 to TRBJ1-1; D unresolved. This CDR3 has 15 residues. Germline V CDR1 and CDR2: SGHTA, FQGNSA. V was cut by 4 bases and J by 5 bases, with 17 bases left in between. CDR3 bases: TGTGCCAGCAGCTCTCCCGGGTCCCCAGATACTGAAGCTTTCTTT. Translating it yields CASSSPGSPDTEAFF.

The sample holds a few counts of this clonotype. V and J are TRBV11-3 and TRBJ2-7, with D perhaps matching TRBD1 or TRBD2 (5 bases each). The CDR3 loop spans 14 amino acids. V gave up 5 bases and J gave up 5 bases, with 16 bases separating them. CDR1 is SGHNT, CDR2 YENEEA, per germline. The CDR3 loop reads CASSPGRWSDEQYF. CDR3 nucleotide sequence: TGTGCCAGCAGCCCGGGGCGGTGGAGCGACGAGCAGTACTTC.

This clonotype has more than one count but fewer than ten. This chain links TRBV5-1 with TRBJ2-7; D might be TRBD1 (6 bases). Looked up from germline, CDR1 is SGHRS and CDR2 is YFSETQ. V lost 0 bases and J 4 bases, leaving 11 bases between the germline ends. The CDR3 sequence is 14 residues long. The CDR3 DNA sequence: TGCGCCAGCAGCTTGGCAGGGGCTGGATACGAGCAGTACTTC. The encoded protein is CASSLAGAGYEQYF.

V gene TRBV5-4 combines with J gene TRBJ2-5; TRBD2 is a possible D gene (7 bases). V lost 2 bases and J 5 bases, leaving 13 bases between the germline ends. The CDR3 contains 14 residues. Germline-derived CDR1 and CDR2 are SGHNT and YYREEE (reference sequence). CDR3 sequence: CASSFNGGGETQYF. The DNA of the CDR3 is TGTGCCAGCAGCTTCAATGGGGGGGGCGAGACCCAGTACTTC.

The V call is TRBV28, the J call TRBJ2-5; 8 nucleotides line up with TRBD1. Germline CDR1 is MDHEN and CDR2 is SYDVKM. Trimming at V came to 8 bases and at J to 7 bases, leaving 12 bases not matched to a gene. The CDR3 sequence is 14 residues long. CDR3 in DNA: TGTGCCAGCCTGGACAGGGCGCCTGTGGCGACCCAGTACTTC. This encodes CASLDRAPVATQYF.

This clonotype has only a few counts. The chain links TRBV20-1 to TRBJ2-7; D may be TRBD2 (6 bases). This CDR3 is built from 14 residues. The germline V and J ends were trimmed by 1 base and 3 bases, with 13 bases remaining between them. Germline values: CDR1 DFQATT, CDR2 SNEGSKA (reference sequence). The CDR3 DNA reads as TGCAGTGCTAGAGGGGCCCCCGGGAGCTACGAGCAGTACTTC. The encoded protein is CSARGAPGSYEQYF.

V usage is TRBV6-2 or TRBV6-3 and J usage is TRBJ2-2; 7 bases agree with TRBD2. CDR3 length equals 15 residues. V gave up 6 bases and J gave up 1 base; unmatched junction bases: 5. Looked up from germline, CDR1 is MNHEY and CDR2 is SVGEGT. Here the CDR3 DNA reads TGTGCCAGCAGCCCCAAGCGGGGGAACACCGGGGAGCTGTTTTTT. This codes for CASSPKRGNTGELFF.

The chain is built from TRBV6-5 and TRBJ2-5; 9 nucleotides agree with TRBD1. The CDR3 is made up of 13 amino acids. The V gene end was trimmed by 6 bases and the J gene end by 5 bases; junction bases not matched to a gene: 4. The germline gives CDR1 MNHEY, CDR2 SVGAGI. CDR3 residues: CASSSGQGETQYF. The DNA of the CDR3 is TGTGCCAGCAGCTCGGGACAGGGCGAGACCCAGTACTTC.

The chain recombines TRBV5-1 with TRBJ2-7, with 8 bases lining up with TRBD2. With 3 bases clipped from V and 3 bases from J, the junction kept 8 bases outside the gene matches. The CDR3 has 15 residues. CDR1 is SGHRS, CDR2 YFSETQ, per germline. As DNA, the CDR3 is TGCGCCAGCAGCTCGGGACTAGGAGGGCTCTACGAGCAGTACTTC. Protein product: CASSSGLGGLYEQYF.